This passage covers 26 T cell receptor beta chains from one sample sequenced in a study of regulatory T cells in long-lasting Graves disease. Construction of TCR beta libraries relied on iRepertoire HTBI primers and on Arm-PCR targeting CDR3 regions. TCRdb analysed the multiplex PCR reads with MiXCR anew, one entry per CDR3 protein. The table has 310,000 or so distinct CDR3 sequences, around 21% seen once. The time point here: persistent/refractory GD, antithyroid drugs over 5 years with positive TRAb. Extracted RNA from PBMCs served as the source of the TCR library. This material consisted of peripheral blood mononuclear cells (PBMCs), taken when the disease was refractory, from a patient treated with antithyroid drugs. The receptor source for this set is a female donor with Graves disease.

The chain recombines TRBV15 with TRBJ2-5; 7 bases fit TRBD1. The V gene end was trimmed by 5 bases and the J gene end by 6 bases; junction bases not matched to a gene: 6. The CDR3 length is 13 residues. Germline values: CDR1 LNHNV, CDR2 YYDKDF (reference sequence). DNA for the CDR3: TGTGCCACCAGCCCCGACAGGGTGAAGACCCAGTACTTC. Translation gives CATSPDRVKTQYF.

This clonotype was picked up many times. The DNA for the CDR3 is TGTGCCAGCATCGCGGGACACTATACCTCCTACGAGCAGTACTTC. It is translated as CASIAGHYTSYEQYF. This rearrangement joins TRBV6-1 to TRBJ2-7; either TRBD1 or TRBD2 may fit D (6 bases each). Between the trimmed V and J ends, which lost 7 bases and 0 bases, there was a span of 16 bases. This CDR3 contains 15 residues. Germline V gene data show CDR1 as MNHNS and CDR2 as SASEGT.

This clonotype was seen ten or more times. The CDR3 sequence: CASSQDVAAGVYGYTF. CDR3 nucleotides: TGTGCCAGCAGCCAAGACGTCGCGGCAGGCGTCTATGGCTACACCTTC. The V call is TRBV4-2, the J call TRBJ1-2; no reliable D call. Trimming pared 0 bases from V and 4 bases from J, leaving 15 bases between. The germline V gene encodes CDR1 LGHNA and CDR2 YNFKEQ. CDR3 length: 16 residues.

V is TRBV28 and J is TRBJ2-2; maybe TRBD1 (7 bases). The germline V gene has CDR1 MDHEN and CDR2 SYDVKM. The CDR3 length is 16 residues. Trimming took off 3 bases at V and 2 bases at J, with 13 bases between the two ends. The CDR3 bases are TGTGCCAGCAGTTTCAGGGGGGACCAAAACACCGGGGAGCTGTTTTTT. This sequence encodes CASSFRGDQNTGELFF.

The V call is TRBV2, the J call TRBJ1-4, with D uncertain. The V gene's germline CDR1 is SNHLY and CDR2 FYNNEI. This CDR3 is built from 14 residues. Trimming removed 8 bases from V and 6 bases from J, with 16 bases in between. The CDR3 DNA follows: TGTGCCAGCGGCGCGAGGGTGGGTCATGAAAAACTGTTTTTT. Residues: CASGARVGHEKLFF. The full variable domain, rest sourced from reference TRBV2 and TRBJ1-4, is EPEVTQTPSHQVTQMGQEVILRCVPISNHLYFYWYRQILGQKVEFLVSFYNNEISEKSEIFDDQFSVERPDGSNFTLKIRSTKLEDSAMYFCASGARVGHEKLFFGSGTQLSVL.

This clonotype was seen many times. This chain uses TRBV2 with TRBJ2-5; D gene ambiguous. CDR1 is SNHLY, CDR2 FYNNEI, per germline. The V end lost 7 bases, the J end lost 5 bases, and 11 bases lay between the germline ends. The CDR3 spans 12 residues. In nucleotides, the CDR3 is TGTGCCAGCAATTGGTTGTGGGAGACCCAGTACTTC. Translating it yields CASNWLWETQYF.

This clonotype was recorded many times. The CDR3 DNA reads as TGTGCCAGCAGCCGACTAGCGGGAGTCCCCGGTTACGAGCAGTACTTC. Protein product: CASSRLAGVPGYEQYF. The rearrangement links TRBV7-2 to TRBJ2-7; 12 nucleotides agree with TRBD2. J lost 4 bases, V lost 5 bases, and 9 bases had no gene match. Per the germline V gene, CDR1 is SGHTA and CDR2 is FQGNSA. The CDR3 is 16 amino acids.

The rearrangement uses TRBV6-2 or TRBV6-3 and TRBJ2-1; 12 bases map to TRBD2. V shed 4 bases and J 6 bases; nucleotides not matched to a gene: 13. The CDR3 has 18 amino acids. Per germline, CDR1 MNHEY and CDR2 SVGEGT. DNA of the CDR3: TGTGCCAGCAGTTTTTTGGGTCTAGCGGGAGGGCCAGGCAATGAGCAGTTCTTC. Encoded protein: CASSFLGLAGGPGNEQFF.

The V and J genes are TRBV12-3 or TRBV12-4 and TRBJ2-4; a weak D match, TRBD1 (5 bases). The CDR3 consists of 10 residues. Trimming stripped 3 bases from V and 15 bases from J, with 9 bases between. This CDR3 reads CASSLGRVYF. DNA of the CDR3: TGTGCCAGCAGTTTGGGCAGGGTGTACTTC.

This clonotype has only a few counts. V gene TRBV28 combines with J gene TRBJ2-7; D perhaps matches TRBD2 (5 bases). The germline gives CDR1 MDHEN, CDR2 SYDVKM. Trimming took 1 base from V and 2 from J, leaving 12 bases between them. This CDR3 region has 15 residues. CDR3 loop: CASSLFIEGTYEQYF. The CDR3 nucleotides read TGTGCCAGCAGTTTATTTATTGAGGGCACCTACGAGCAGTACTTC.

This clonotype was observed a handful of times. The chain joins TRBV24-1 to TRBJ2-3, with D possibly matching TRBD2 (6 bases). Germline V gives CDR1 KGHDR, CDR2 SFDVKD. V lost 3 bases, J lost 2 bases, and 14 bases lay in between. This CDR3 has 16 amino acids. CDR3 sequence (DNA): TGTGCCACCAGTGATGTTGGCAGGGACTCCACAGATACGCAGTATTTT. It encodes CATSDVGRDSTDTQYF.

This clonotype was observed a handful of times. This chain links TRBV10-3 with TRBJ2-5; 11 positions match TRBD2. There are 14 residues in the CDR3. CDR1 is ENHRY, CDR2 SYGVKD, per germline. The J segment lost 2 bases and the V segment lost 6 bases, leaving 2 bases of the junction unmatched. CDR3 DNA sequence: TGTGCCATCAGCCGACTAGCGGGGCAAGAGACCCAGTACTTC. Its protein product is CAISRLAGQETQYF.

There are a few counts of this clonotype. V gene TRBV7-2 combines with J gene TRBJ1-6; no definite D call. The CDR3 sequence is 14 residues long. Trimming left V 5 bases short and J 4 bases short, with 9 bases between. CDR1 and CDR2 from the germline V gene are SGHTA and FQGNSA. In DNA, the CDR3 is TGTGCCAGCAGCCATACACAGTATAATTCACCCCTCCACTTT. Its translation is CASSHTQYNSPLHF.

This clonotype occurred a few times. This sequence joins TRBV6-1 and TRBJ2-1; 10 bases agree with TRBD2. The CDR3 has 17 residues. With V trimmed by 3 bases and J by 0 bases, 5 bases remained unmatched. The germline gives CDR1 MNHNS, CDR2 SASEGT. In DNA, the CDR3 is TGTGCCAGCAGTGACCGGACTAGCGGAAGCTCCTACAATGAGCAGTTCTTC. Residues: CASSDRTSGSSYNEQFF.

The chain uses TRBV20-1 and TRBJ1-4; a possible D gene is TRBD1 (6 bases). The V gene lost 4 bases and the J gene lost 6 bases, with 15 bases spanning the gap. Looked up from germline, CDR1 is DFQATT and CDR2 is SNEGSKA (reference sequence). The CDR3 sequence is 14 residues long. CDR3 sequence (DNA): TGCAGTGCTAAGTCGACAGGAGGCCATGAAAAACTGTTTTTT. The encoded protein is CSAKSTGGHEKLFF.

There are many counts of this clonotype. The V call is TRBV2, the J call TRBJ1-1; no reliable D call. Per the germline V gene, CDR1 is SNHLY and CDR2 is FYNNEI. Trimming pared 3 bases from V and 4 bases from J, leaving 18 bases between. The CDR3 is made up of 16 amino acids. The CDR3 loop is CASSDWNGNEGTEAFF. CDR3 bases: TGTGCCAGCAGTGATTGGAACGGGAATGAGGGCACTGAAGCTTTCTTT.

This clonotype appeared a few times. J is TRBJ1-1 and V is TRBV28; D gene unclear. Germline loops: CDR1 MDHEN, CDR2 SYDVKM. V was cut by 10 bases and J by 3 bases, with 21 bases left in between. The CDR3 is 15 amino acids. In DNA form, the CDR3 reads TGTGCCACTCGCTGGACCTCCGACTGGGACACTGAAGCTTTCTTT. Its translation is CATRWTSDWDTEAFF.

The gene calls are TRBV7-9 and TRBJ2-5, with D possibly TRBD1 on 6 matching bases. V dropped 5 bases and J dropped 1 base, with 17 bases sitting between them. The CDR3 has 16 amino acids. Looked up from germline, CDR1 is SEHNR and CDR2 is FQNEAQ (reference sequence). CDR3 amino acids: CASSAGDRNFQETQYF. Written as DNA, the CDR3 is TGTGCCAGCAGCGCAGGGGACCGCAATTTCCAAGAGACCCAGTACTTC.

CDR3 amino acids: CASSENGAYEQYF. In nucleotides, the CDR3 is TGTGCCAGCAGTGAGAATGGAGCCTACGAGCAGTACTTC. The rearrangement links TRBV25-1 to TRBJ2-7; D is unclear. This CDR3 has 13 residues. Germline CDR1 reads MGHDK; CDR2 reads SYGVNS. The V end was cut by 3 bases, the J end by 2 bases, with 8 bases between.

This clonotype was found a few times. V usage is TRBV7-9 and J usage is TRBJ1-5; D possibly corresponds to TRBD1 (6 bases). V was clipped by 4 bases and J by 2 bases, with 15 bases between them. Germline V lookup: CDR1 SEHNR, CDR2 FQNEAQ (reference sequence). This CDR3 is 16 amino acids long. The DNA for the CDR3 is TGTGCCAGCAGCTCAAGGGGGGGCGAAGGCAATCAGCCCCAGCATTTT. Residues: CASSSRGGEGNQPQHF.

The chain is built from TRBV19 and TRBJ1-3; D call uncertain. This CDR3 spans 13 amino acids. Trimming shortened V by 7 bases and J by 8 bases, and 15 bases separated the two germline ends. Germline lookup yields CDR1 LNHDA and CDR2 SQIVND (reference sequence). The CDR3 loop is CASNSPWMDTIYF. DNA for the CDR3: TGTGCCAGTAATTCGCCCTGGATGGACACCATATATTTT.

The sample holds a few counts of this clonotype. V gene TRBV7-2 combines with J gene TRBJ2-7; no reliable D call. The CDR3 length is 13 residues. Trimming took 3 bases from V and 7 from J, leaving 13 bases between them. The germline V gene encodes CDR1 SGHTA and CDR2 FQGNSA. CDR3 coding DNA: TGTGCCAGCAGCTTTTTCCCGAGTAAGGAGCAGTACTTC. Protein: CASSFFPSKEQYF.

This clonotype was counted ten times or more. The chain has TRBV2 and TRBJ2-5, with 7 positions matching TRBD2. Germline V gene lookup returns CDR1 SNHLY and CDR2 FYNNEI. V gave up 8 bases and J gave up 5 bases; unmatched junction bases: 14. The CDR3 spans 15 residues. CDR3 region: CASRSSGTVRETQYF. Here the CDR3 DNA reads TGTGCCAGCCGGTCTAGCGGAACAGTCAGGGAGACCCAGTACTTC.

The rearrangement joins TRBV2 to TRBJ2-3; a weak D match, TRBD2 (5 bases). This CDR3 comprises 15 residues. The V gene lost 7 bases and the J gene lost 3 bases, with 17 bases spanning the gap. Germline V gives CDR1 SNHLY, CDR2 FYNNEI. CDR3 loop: CASTTLSRETDTQYF. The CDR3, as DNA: TGTGCCAGCACCACTTTGAGTAGGGAGACAGATACGCAGTATTTT.

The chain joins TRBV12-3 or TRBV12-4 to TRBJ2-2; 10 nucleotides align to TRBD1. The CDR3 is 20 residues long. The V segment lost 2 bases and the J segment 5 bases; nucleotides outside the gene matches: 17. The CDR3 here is CASSLRWDHGGQGSTGELFF. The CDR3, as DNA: TGTGCCAGCAGTTTACGGTGGGACCACGGGGGACAGGGGTCAACCGGGGAGCTGTTTTTT.

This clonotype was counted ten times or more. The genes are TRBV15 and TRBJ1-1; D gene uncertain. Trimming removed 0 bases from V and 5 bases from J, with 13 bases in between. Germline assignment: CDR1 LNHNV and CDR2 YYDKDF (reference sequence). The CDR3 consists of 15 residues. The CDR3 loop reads CATSRDVTVLTEAFF. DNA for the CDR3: TGTGCCACCAGCAGAGATGTGACGGTTTTGACTGAAGCTTTCTTT.